This record concerns one T cell receptor (beta chain) sequence. Its antigen specificity is not known. The sample holds no much larger clone one base away, and base qualities are not on file. Collaborating institutions collected whole blood in K2EDTA tubes following their own protocols. For TCRbeta analysis, collaborator samples were shipped as frozen whole blood, as isolated PBMCs, or as DNA extracted from either sample type. These data belong to a study of blood T cell repertoires in COVID-19 (dated by TCRdb to 2019 to 2021). Broadly, across the study: Samples from collaborators originated in the United States, Italy and Spain and spanned both the acute and convalescent phases of COVID-19. The prospective study material was composed of cDNA or gDNA derived from T cells, B-cell-depleted T cells, or PBMCs. The dataset comprised deeply sampled blood TCRbeta repertoires from subjects exposed to, actively infected with, or recovered from COVID-19. The repertoires were released in a freely available public database intended as a resource for research on the immune response to SARS-CoV-2. Samples were obtained from the ongoing ImmuneRACE study (first 160 participants) and from over a thousand subjects provided by 6 global collaborators. A de-identified subject ID, COVID-19 status, age in years and sex were almost always included in the sample metadata. Where available, HLA class I and class II types were obtained from metadata supplied by the sample provider rather than from assay-based typing.

The immunoSEQ Assay, a bias-controlled multiplex PCR, was used to amplify TCRbeta CDR3 regions from genomic DNA. From the authors' description of their analysis: The number of nucleated cells in each sample was estimated from the amplification of reference gene primers within the assay. Sequence reads were collapsed and filtered to measure the absolute abundance of every unique TCRbeta CDR3 rearrangement. For each sample, productive Simpson clonality was calculated by taking the square root of Simpson's diversity index across productive rearrangements. TCRdb retrieved this table from immuneACCESS and kept in-frame rearrangements only. Not all clones are present; in checked studies, unresolved V genes account for under half, and no reason is known for the remainder. Clone size and the V and J calls come from that table; the DNA yielded D and trimming. This sample is represented by around 60,000 clones; 70% to 90% of them were singletons. 3.9% of the sample is held by the ten biggest clonotypes.

General findings and caveats noted by the study authors: Clinical and demographic metadata were provided uncurated, with the amount varying by source and participant.

Germline trimming: 2 bases from V, 5 bases from J; junction bases outside gene matches: 3. The germline V gene supplies CDR1 MDHEN and CDR2 SYDVKM. The cysteine opens and the phenylalanine closes a CDR3 of 15 amino acids. Of the read, only the CDR3 DNA is kept; its 45 bases are in frame from base 1. The receptor's source is a human donor in a cohort sampled during active COVID-19. The V and J segments used are TRBV28 and TRBJ1-6; TRBD1 lines up with 7 middle nucleotides. Sequencing was performed on peripheral blood. The sequenced DNA is TGTGCCAGCAGTTTACTGGGACAGAATAATTCACCCCTCCACTTT. Translated, this is CASSLLGQNNSPLHF.